This TCR beta chain came from a study of beta chain features in type 1 diabetes. What was sequenced were expressed TCRB transcripts, since all of the isolated RNA had been reverse transcribed. Data came from immunoSEQ multiplex PCR; TCRdb stores just in-frame clones and leaves some out. The profile shows hundreds of thousands of clones, about 30% of them singletons. Sequenced input: naive CD4+ T cells from blood. This receptor was obtained from a man aged 18 to 35 in good health.

CDR3 nucleotide sequence: TGTGCCAGCAGCCTCGCGGGGGGACAGCAAAACATTCAGTACTTC. Translated: CASSLAGGQQNIQYF. The chain employs TRBV7-2 and TRBJ2-4; D possibly corresponds to TRBD2 (8 bases). The V end was cut by 5 bases, the J end by 5 bases, with 16 bases between. Germline values: CDR1 SGHTA, CDR2 FQGNSA. CDR3 length: 15 amino acids.